The clone carrying this T cell receptor beta chain was found a few times. Antigen specificity is unknown. Separate cDNA molecules each had unique molecular identifiers attached to them. TCRdb used MiXCR to reprocess the 5' RACE reads, holding one entry per CDR3 protein. Of 25,000 to 35,000 distinct CDR3 sequences in the sample, 4.5% to 6% were seen once. The record originates from a study of early T cells in non-severe SARS-CoV-2 infection. Across the whole study: The authors sequenced bulk RNA from unsorted whole blood, leaving chains unpaired.

CDR3 length: 12 residues. Deletions cut 4 bases from V and 10 bases from J, with 11 bases between. In germline, CDR1 is SGHDN, CDR2 FVKESK. Study findings and constraints: A preference for anti-spike CD8 responses marked VDJdb matching, which missed private and CD4 specificities.

The chain links TRBV14 to TRBJ1-5; D unresolved. The sample consisted of whole blood. The clonotype comes from an adult who was a healthcare worker with PCR-confirmed SARS-CoV-2 infection or an uninfected control (not recorded which). The CDR3 DNA is TGTGCCAGCAGCCGCTCTCCGGGACCCCAGCATTTT. It translates to CASSRSPGPQHF. The whole variable domain, filled in from reference TRBV14 and TRBJ1-5, reads EAGVTQFPSHSVIEKGQTVTLRCDPISGHDNLYWYRRVMGKEIKFLLHFVKESKQDESGMPNNRFLAERTGGTYSTLKVQPAELEDSGVYFCASSRSPGPQHFGDGTRLSIL.